A selection of T cell receptor beta chains follows, all from one sample in a study of cytomegalovirus exposure and HLA in healthy donors. Sequenced by immunoSEQ multiplex PCR; TCRdb stores in-frame clones only, minus some. The sample has 120,000 to 150,000 clones, 85% to 90% seen once; the top ten hold around 3.4%. Material: PBMCs. Every receptor here comes from a woman aged 18-35 years in good health and CMV-seropositive. CDR3s include the opening cysteine and the closing phenylalanine or tryptophan.

>TRBV4-1|TRBJ2-3
CASSLRETSARGTDTQYF
>TRBV6-1|TRBJ1-4
CASTSRERRRELFF
>TRBV6-1|TRBJ2-7
CASSEYTGTGSYEQYF
>TRBV30|TRBJ2-7
CAWSVASSPYEQYF
>TRBV7-6|TRBJ2-4
CASSLGSAQSIQYF
>TRBV28|TRBJ2-7
CASSQAGESHEQYF
>TRBV5-1|TRBJ1-1
CASSPFPGPGAEAFF
>TRBV4-2|TRBJ2-2
CASSQAPVPNTGELFF
>TRBV11-3|TRBJ2-1
CASSTLLGLEQFF
>TRBV6-5|TRBJ2-5
CASSYGAGGETQYF
>TRBV2|TRBJ2-5
CASSRDRGQETQYF
>TRBV6-5|TRBJ2-1
CATRTSGYNEQFF
>TRBV10-1|TRBJ2-1
CASSESGAHEQFF
>TRBV19|TRBJ2-7
CASSIDRTGSSKQYF
>TRBV27|TRBJ1-4
CASSFTGTGNEKLFF
>TRBV9|TRBJ2-3
CASSVDTGTDTQYF
>TRBV30|TRBJ1-2
CAWSPFGGTGGLMANGYTF
>TRBV15|TRBJ2-1
CATSRDSGSYNEQFF
>TRBV2|TRBJ1-4
CASSLTGTGGEKLFF
>TRBV19|TRBJ1-1
CARIPTGSITEAFF
>TRBV4-3|TRBJ2-1
CASSQEGLAGLNEQFF
>TRBV11-3|TRBJ2-7
CASSFSQTYEQYF
>TRBV11-1|TRBJ2-2
CASKYSGDRTGELFF
>TRBV9|TRBJ2-7
CASSELAGREQYF
>TRBV9|TRBJ2-5
CASSPGSRLDETQYF
>TRBV19|TRBJ2-7
CASSRDRGTYEQYF
>TRBV11-2|TRBJ2-1
CASSSPLASEQFF
>TRBV15|TRBJ2-2
CATSRAGQGDTGELFF
>TRBV30|TRBJ1-2
CAWSVGDGYGYTF
>TRBV6-1|TRBJ2-1
CASSVTSGGYNEQFF
>TRBV30|TRBJ1-3
CAWSGTATGNTIYF
>TRBV6-6|TRBJ2-3
CASSYNSYGAANTQYF